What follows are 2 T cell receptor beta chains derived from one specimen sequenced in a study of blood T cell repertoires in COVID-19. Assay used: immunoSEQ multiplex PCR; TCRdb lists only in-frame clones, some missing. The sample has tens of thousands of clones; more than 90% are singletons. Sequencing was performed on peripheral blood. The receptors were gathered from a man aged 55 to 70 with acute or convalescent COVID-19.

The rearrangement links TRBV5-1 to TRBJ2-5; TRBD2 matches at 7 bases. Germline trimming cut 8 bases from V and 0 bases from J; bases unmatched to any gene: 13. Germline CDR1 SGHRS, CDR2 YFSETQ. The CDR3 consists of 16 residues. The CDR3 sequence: CARPPGRGLYQETQYF. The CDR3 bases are TGCGCCAGGCCGCCAGGGAGGGGACTGTACCAAGAGACCCAGTACTTC.

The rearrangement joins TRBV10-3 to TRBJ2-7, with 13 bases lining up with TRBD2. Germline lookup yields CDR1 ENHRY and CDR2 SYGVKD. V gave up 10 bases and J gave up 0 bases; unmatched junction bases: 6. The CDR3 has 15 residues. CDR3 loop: CARGTSGDYSYEQYF. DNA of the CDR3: TGTGCCAGGGGGACTAGCGGGGACTACTCCTACGAGCAGTACTTC.